Following are 13 T cell receptor beta chains from one sample sequenced in a study of CD8 T cells in Susac syndrome. Reverse transcription of roughly 0.5 to 1 ug RNA used random hexamers. A single record per CDR3 protein comes from TCRdb applying MiXCR to the immunoSEQ multiplex PCR reads. The repertoire holds approximately 150,000 distinct CDR3 sequences, roughly 94% seen once, with under 0.095% in the top ten. Material: CD4+ T cells from PBMCs. These receptors all stem from a human donor in good health.

The rearrangement uses TRBV5-4 and TRBJ2-1; TRBD1 agrees at 7 bases. The germline gives CDR1 SGHNT, CDR2 YYREEE (reference sequence). The trim removed 9 bases at V and 8 bases at J, leaving 11 bases unmatched. This CDR3 comprises 13 residues. CDR3 in amino acids: CATKGAMFHEQFF. The CDR3 DNA reads TGTGCCACCAAGGGGGCGATGTTCCATGAGCAGTTCTTC.

The gene calls are TRBV6-1 and TRBJ2-2, with D maybe TRBD1 (6 bases). Germline CDR1 is MNHNS and CDR2 is SASEGT. This CDR3 spans 16 amino acids. Trimming took 11 bases from V and 7 from J, leaving 26 bases between them. This CDR3 is CASISGHREGYGELFF. The CDR3 DNA reads TGTGCCTCCATATCGGGACACAGAGAGGGATACGGGGAGCTGTTTTTT.

The J gene is TRBJ2-4, the V gene TRBV7-9; perhaps TRBD2 as D (5 bases). Trimming took off 5 bases at V and 8 bases at J, with 19 bases between the two ends. CDR3 length equals 15 residues. CDR1 and CDR2 from the germline V gene are SEHNR and FQNEAQ (reference sequence). CDR3 sequence (DNA): TGTGCCAGCAGCCCTACGCGAGGGCCCGGCGACATTCAGTACTTC. This translates into CASSPTRGPGDIQYF.

The genes are TRBV12-3 or TRBV12-4 and TRBJ2-1; a possible D gene is TRBD2 (6 bases). The length of the CDR3 is 14 residues. The ends were cut back, 7 bases at V and 4 bases at J, with 14 bases in the middle. In nucleotides, the CDR3 is TGTGCCAGCACCCCGGGACTCTTATACAATGAGCAGTTCTTC. This sequence encodes CASTPGLLYNEQFF.

The chain carries TRBV10-3 and TRBJ1-3, with D perhaps TRBD1 (5 bases). The CDR3 covers 14 residues. V was shortened by 5 bases and J by 2 bases, with 10 bases between the two germline ends. The germline gives CDR1 ENHRY, CDR2 SYGVKD. The CDR3 coding sequence is TGTGCCATCAGTCGGGGGGAAGCTGGAAACACCATATATTTT. This gives the protein CAISRGEAGNTIYF.

The chain is built from TRBV20-1 and TRBJ2-2, with a tentative D call TRBD1 (5 bases). The CDR3 totals 13 residues. V shed 3 bases and J shed 2 bases, with 7 bases lying between them. The germline gives CDR1 DFQATT, CDR2 SNEGSKA (reference sequence). Here the CDR3 reads CSARDTNTGELFF. The CDR3 region has the DNA TGCAGTGCTAGGGACACCAACACCGGGGAGCTGTTTTTT.

This CDR3 is CASSRLSGSGEQFF. The CDR3 DNA reads as TGTGCCAGCAGCCGACTTAGCGGGAGTGGTGAGCAGTTCTTC. V gene TRBV7-9 combines with J gene TRBJ2-1; 9 bases are a match to TRBD2. Germline CDR1 and CDR2: SEHNR and FQNEAQ (reference sequence). The CDR3 loop spans 14 amino acids. J lost 9 bases, V lost 5 bases, and 8 bases had no gene match.

The chain couples TRBV4-1 to TRBJ2-2, with 7 bases identical to TRBD1. There are 17 residues in the CDR3. CDR1 and CDR2 from the germline V gene are MGHRA and YSYEKL. J lost 0 bases, V lost 0 bases, and 4 bases had no gene match. The chain's CDR3 is CASSQDRDSANTGELFF. The CDR3 coding sequence is TGCGCCAGCAGCCAAGACCGGGACAGCGCGAACACCGGGGAGCTGTTTTTT.

V and J are TRBV3-1 and TRBJ2-1, with TRBD2 matching 9 bases. V dropped 3 bases and J dropped 7; count of bases not matched to a gene: 4. The V gene's germline CDR1 is LGHDT and CDR2 YNNKEL (reference sequence). This CDR3 is 14 amino acids long. The CDR3 nucleotides read TGTGCCAGCAGCCATAGCGGGAGCAAAAATGAGCAGTTCTTC. It codes for CASSHSGSKNEQFF.

The V gene is TRBV3-1, the J gene TRBJ1-1; 8 bases match TRBD1. In germline, CDR1 is LGHDT, CDR2 YNNKEL (reference sequence). Unmatched junction bases numbered 7, after V lost 5 bases and J lost 5 bases. CDR3 length: 14 residues. This chain's CDR3 is CASSSGQGWTEAFF. In DNA, the CDR3 is TGTGCCAGCAGCTCAGGACAGGGCTGGACTGAAGCTTTCTTT.

This chain links TRBV12-3 or TRBV12-4 with TRBJ1-5, with a weak D call TRBD1 (5 bases). Trimming shortened V by 6 bases and J by 7 bases, and 10 bases separated the two germline ends. This CDR3 region has 12 residues. The CDR3 is CASSLTVQPQHF. CDR3 bases: TGTGCCAGCAGCCTGACAGTGCAGCCCCAGCATTTT.

The CDR3 protein is CASIFSTVQETQYF. CDR3 DNA sequence: TGTGCCAGCATCTTTTCAACGGTCCAAGAGACCCAGTACTTC. The V gene is TRBV2, the J gene TRBJ2-5; D is uncertain. The CDR3 length is 14 residues. The V and J ends lost 7 bases and 1 base respectively, with 13 bases between them. Germline assignment: CDR1 SNHLY and CDR2 FYNNEI.

The rearrangement joins TRBV7-8 to TRBJ2-6; TRBD1 agrees at 9 bases. V shed 6 bases and J 3 bases; nucleotides not matched to a gene: 6. The germline V gene has CDR1 SGHVS and CDR2 FQNEAQ. This CDR3 contains 16 residues. In DNA form, the CDR3 reads TGTGCCAGCAGAACCGGGACAGGGAATGGGGCCAACGTCCTGACTTTC. Amino acids: CASRTGTGNGANVLTF.